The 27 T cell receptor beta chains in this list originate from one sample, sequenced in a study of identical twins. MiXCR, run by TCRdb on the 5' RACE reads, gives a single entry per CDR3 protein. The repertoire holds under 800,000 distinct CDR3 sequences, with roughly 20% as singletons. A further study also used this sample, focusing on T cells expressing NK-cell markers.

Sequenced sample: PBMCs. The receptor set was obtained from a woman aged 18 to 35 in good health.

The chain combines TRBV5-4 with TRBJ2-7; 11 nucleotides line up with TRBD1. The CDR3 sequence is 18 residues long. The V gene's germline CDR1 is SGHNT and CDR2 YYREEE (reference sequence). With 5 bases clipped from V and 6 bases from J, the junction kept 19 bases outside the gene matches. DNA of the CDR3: TGTGCCAGCAGGCCGGGGACAGGGGGATCTAAGAGCCTTTCCGAGCAGTACTTC. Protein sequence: CASRPGTGGSKSLSEQYF.

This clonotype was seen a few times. CDR3 coding DNA: TGTGCCAGCAGCTTGGAGCTATACTACGAGCAGTACTTC. It specifies CASSLELYYEQYF. This rearrangement joins TRBV5-8 to TRBJ2-7; D ambiguous. Germline assignment: CDR1 SGHTS and CDR2 YDEGEE. This CDR3 comprises 13 residues. The V end was cut by 0 bases, the J end by 3 bases, with 7 bases between.

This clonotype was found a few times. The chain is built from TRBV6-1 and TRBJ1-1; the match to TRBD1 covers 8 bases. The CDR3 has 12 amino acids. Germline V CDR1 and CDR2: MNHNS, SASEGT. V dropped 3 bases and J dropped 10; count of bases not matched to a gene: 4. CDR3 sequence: CASSDRGQPAFF. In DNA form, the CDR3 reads TGTGCCAGCAGTGACAGGGGGCAACCAGCTTTCTTT.

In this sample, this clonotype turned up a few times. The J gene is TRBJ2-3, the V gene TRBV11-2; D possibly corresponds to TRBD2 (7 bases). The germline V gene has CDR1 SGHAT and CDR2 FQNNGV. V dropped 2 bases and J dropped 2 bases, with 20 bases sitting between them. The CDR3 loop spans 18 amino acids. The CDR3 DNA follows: TGTGCCAGCAGCTTAAGGCCTAGTAGGGGGGGCCTCACAGATACGCAGTATTTT. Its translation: CASSLRPSRGGLTDTQYF. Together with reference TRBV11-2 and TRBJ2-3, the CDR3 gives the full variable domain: EAGVAQSPRYKIIEKRQSVAFWCNPISGHATLYWYQQILGQGPKLLIQFQNNGVVDDSQLPKDRFSAERLKGVDSTLKIQPAKLEDSAVYLCASSLRPSRGGLTDTQYFGPGTRLTVL.

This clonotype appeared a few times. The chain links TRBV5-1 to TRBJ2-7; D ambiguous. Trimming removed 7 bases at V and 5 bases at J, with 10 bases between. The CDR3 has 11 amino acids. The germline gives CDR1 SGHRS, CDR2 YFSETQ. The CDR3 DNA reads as TGCGCCAGCCGTGCCGACAACGAGCAGTACTTC. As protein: CASRADNEQYF.

Here the CDR3 DNA reads TGCAGTCTAAGACAGGGGGCAGAGGATGGCTACACCTTC. This gives the protein CSLRQGAEDGYTF. The chain combines TRBV20-1 with TRBJ1-2, with 10 bases that match TRBD1. V was pared by 8 bases and J by 6 bases, with 9 bases of the junction left unmatched. The length of the CDR3 is 13 residues. Germline values: CDR1 DFQATT, CDR2 SNEGSKA (reference sequence).

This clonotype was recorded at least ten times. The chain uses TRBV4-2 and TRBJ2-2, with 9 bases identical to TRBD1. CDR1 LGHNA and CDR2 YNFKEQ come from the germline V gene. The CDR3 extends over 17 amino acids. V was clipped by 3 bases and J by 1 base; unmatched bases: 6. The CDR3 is CASSQALGQGNTGELFF. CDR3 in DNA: TGTGCCAGCAGCCAGGCATTGGGACAGGGGAACACCGGGGAGCTGTTTTTT.

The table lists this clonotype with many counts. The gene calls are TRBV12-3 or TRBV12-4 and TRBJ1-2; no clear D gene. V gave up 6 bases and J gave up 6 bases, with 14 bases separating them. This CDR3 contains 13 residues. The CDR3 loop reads CASSGPGRDGYTF. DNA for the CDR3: TGTGCCAGCAGCGGCCCCGGTCGCGATGGCTACACCTTC.

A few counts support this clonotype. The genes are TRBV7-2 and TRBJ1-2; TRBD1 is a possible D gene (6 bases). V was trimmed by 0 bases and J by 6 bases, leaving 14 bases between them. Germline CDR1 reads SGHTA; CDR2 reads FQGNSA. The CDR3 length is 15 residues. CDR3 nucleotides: TGTGCCAGCAGCTTAGCCTGGACAGCCAAGAATGGCTACACCTTC. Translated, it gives CASSLAWTAKNGYTF.

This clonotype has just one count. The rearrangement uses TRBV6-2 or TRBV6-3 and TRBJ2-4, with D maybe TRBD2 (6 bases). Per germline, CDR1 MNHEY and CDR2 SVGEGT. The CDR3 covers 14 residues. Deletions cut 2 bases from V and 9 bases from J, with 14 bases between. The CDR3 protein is CASSYRDLEGIQYF. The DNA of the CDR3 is TGTGCCAGCAGTTACCGGGACTTGGAGGGCATTCAGTACTTC.

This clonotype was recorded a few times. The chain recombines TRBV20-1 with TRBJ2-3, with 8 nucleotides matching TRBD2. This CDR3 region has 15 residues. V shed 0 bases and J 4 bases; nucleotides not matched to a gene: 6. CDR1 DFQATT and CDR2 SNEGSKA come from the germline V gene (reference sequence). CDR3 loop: CSARDPAGESDTQYF. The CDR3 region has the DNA TGCAGTGCTAGAGATCCAGCGGGAGAGTCAGATACGCAGTATTTT.

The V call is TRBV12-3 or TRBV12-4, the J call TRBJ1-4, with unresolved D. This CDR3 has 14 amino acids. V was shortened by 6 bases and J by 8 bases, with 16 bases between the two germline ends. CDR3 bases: TGTGCCAGCAGCGCAAGCCGGGATGGGGAAAAACTGTTTTTT. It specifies CASSASRDGEKLFF.

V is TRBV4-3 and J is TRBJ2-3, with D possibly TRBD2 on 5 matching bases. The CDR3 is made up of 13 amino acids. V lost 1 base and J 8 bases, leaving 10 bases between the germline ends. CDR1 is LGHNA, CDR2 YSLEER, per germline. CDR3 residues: CASSQGLAGTQYF. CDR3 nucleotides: TGCGCCAGCAGCCAAGGGCTAGCCGGTACGCAGTATTTT.

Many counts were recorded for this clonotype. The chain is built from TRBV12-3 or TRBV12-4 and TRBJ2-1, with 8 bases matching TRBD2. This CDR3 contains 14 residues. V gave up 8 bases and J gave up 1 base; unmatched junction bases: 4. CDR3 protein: CASARGGSYNEQFF. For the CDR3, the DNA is TGTGCCAGCGCTCGGGGGGGATCCTACAATGAGCAGTTCTTC.

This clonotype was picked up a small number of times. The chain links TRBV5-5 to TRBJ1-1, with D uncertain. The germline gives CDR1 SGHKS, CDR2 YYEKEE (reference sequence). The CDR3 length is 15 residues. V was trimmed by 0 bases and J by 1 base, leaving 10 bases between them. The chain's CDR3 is CASSLGRNWNTEAFF. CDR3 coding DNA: TGTGCCAGCAGCTTGGGACGGAATTGGAACACTGAAGCTTTCTTT.

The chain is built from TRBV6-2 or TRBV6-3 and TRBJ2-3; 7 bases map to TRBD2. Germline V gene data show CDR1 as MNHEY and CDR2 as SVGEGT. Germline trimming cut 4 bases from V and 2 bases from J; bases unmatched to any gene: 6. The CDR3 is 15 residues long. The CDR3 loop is CASSSGTKVTDTQYF. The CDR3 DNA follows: TGTGCCAGCAGTTCCGGGACTAAGGTCACAGATACGCAGTATTTT.

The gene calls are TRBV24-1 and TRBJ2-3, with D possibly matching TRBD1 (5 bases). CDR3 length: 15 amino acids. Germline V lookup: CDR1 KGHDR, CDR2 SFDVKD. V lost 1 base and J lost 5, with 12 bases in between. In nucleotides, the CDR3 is TGTGCCACCAGTGATTTCAAGGGGAACGGAGATACGCAGTATTTT. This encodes CATSDFKGNGDTQYF.

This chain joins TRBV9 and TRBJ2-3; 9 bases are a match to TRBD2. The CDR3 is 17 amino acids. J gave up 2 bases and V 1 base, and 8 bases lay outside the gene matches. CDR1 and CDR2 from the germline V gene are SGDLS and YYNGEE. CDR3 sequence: CASSVPPSGRHTDTQYF. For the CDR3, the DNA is TGTGCCAGCAGCGTACCGCCCAGCGGGAGGCACACAGATACGCAGTATTTT.

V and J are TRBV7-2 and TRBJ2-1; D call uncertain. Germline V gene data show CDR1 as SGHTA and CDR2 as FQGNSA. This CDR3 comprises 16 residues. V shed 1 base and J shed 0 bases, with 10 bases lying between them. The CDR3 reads CASSLGSATSYNEQFF. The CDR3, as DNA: TGTGCCAGCAGCTTAGGTTCGGCAACCTCCTACAATGAGCAGTTCTTC. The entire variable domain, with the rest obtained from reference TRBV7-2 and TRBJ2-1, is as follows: GAGVSQSPSNKVTEKGKDVELRCDPISGHTALYWYRQSLGQGLEFLIYFQGNSAPDKSGLPSDRFSAERTGGSVSTLTIQRTQQEDSAVYLCASSLGSATSYNEQFFGPGTRLTVL.

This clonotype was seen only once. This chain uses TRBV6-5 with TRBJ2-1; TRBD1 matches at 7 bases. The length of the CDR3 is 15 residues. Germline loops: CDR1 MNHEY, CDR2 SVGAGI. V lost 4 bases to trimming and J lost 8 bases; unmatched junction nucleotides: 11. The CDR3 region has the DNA TGTGCCAGCAGTTCTAGGACAGGAGAGCATTATGAGCAGTTCTTC. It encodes CASSSRTGEHYEQFF.

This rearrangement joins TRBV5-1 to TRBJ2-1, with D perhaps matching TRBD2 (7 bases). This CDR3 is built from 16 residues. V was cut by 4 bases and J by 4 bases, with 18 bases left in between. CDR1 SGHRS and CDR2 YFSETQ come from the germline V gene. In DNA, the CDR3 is TGCGCCAGCAGCCCAGAGGGGGGGAATCCATACAATGAGCAGTTCTTC. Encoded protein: CASSPEGGNPYNEQFF.

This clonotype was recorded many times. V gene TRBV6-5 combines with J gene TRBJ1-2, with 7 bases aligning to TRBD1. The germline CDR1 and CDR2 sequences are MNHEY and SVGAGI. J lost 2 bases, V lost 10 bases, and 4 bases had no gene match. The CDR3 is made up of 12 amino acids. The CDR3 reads CATTGSNYGYTF. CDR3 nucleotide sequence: TGTGCCACGACAGGGTCCAACTATGGCTACACCTTC.

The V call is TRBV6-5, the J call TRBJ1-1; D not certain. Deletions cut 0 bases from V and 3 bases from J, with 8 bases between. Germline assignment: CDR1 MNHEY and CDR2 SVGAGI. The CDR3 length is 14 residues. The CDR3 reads CASSYSDGYTEAFF. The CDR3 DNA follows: TGTGCCAGCAGTTACTCGGATGGGTACACTGAAGCTTTCTTT.

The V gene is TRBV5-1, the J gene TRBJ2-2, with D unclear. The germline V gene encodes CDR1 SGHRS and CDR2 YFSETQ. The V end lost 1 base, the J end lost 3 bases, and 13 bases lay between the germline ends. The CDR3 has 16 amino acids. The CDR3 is CASSLNGPRDTGELFF. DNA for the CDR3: TGCGCCAGCAGCTTGAATGGGCCCCGTGACACCGGGGAGCTGTTTTTT.

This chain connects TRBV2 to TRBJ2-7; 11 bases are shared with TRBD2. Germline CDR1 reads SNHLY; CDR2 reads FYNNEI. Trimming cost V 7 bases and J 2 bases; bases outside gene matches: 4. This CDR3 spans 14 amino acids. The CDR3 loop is CASIAGGLTYEQYF. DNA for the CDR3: TGTGCCAGCATAGCGGGGGGGCTCACCTACGAGCAGTACTTC.

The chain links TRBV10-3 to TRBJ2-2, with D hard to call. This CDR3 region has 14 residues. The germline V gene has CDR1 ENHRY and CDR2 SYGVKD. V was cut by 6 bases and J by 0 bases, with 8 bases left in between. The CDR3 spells CAIRGRTNTGELFF. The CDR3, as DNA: TGTGCCATCAGAGGGCGTACGAACACCGGGGAGCTGTTTTTT.

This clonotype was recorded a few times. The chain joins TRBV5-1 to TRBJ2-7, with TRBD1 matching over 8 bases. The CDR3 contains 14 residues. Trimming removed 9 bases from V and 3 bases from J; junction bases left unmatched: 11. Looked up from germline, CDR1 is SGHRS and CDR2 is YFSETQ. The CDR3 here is CAIKLRGLFYEQYF. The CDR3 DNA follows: TGCGCCATCAAACTCAGGGGGCTTTTCTACGAGCAGTACTTC.